Listed below are T cell receptor beta chains from one sample, sequenced in a study of the immune and genomic landscape of osteosarcoma. Profiled with immunoSEQ multiplex PCR; TCRdb holds only in-frame clones, not every one. The sample holds around 6,800 clones, 65% to 80% seen once. Specimen: osteosarcoma tumor tissue from the lung. Receptors were obtained from a human donor with osteosarcoma. CDR3s include the opening cysteine and the closing phenylalanine or tryptophan. D genes are given only for firm matches. For some rows the clone size is stated as once, few or many, or as a class when expanded; others skip it.

v_call,j_call,clone_size,d_call,cdr3_nt,cdr3_aa
TRBV11-1,TRBJ2-7,medium-sized,TRBD2,TGTGCCAGCAGCCCCTCAAATAGCGGGGGGAATGAGCAGTACTTC,CASSPSNSGGNEQYF
TRBV7-2,TRBJ1-6,few,TRBD1,TGTGCCAGCAGCCCCAGGGGGGGAGCCACTGGTTCACCCCTCCACTTT,CASSPRGGATGSPLHF
TRBV19,TRBJ2-7,-,TRBD1,TGTGCCAGTAGTCCGAGAACCGGGACAGCCACCTACGAGCAGTACTTC,CASSPRTGTATYEQYF
TRBV6-1,TRBJ1-2,-,-,TGTGCCAGCAGTTATAAAGGGGAGCGTGGCTACACCTTC,CASSYKGERGYTF
TRBV5-1,TRBJ1-4,-,-,TGCGCCAGCAGCTTGGGCGGGGCAGATACGAATGAAAAACTGTTTTTT,CASSLGGADTNEKLFF
TRBV7-2,TRBJ1-1,once,-,TGTGCCAGCAGCTTAGTCCGGGACCCAATCTTT,CASSLVRDPIF
TRBV2,TRBJ2-7,-,-,TGTGCCAGCAGTGGGCTGGGCAGGGGCTACGAGCAGTACTTC,CASSGLGRGYEQYF
TRBV4-1,TRBJ2-1,-,-,TGCGCCAGCAGCCAAGATCTCCCGGCTTTGGGGCAGTTCTTC,CASSQDLPALGQFF
TRBV10-3,TRBJ2-1,-,TRBD2,TGTGCCATCACTTCGCGGACTAGCGGGGTAACCTACAATGAGCAGTTCTTC,CAITSRTSGVTYNEQFF
TRBV29-1,TRBJ1-6,-,TRBD1,TGCAGCGTTGGGGACAGGGAAGGTTCACCCCTCCACTTT,CSVGDREGSPLHF
TRBV29-1,TRBJ1-2,-,TRBD1,TGCAGCGCTGATGATGGGACAGTCTATGGCTACACCTTC,CSADDGTVYGYTF
TRBV7-9,TRBJ2-1,-,TRBD2,TGTGCCAGCAGCTTAGCGTACCTAGCGGGAGGTGAGCAGTTCTTC,CASSLAYLAGGEQFF
TRBV4-3,TRBJ2-6,-,-,TGCGCCAGCAGCCAAGAATCTGGGGCCAACGTCCTGACTTTC,CASSQESGANVLTF
TRBV15,TRBJ1-4,-,-,TGTGCCACCAGCAGAGATAAGGGCAGTAATGAAAAACTGTTTTTT,CATSRDKGSNEKLFF
TRBV15,TRBJ1-6,few,-,TGTGCCACCAGCAGAGAAAAGAATTCACCCCTCCACTTT,CATSREKNSPLHF
TRBV7-8,TRBJ1-4,few,-,TGTGCCAGCAGCCCTCACTTGACGCGGAGTGAAAAACTGTTTTTT,CASSPHLTRSEKLFF
TRBV2,TRBJ2-1,-,TRBD2,TGTGCCAGCAGGGGACTAGCGGGAGATTCGAGTAATGAGCAGTTCTTC,CASRGLAGDSSNEQFF
TRBV6-4,TRBJ2-5,few,-,TGTGCCAGCAGTGACTCGATTGACCAGGACCCTAAAGAGACCCAGTACTTC,CASSDSIDQDPKETQYF
TRBV5-4,TRBJ2-7,large,-,TGTGCCAGCAGCTTGGCTGGGATAAGTAAAAGCGAGCAGTACTTC,CASSLAGISKSEQYF
TRBV7-2,TRBJ2-3,-,TRBD2,TGTGCCAGCAGCTCCGGGATAGCGGGAACACCTCTGAGCACAGATACGCAGTATTTT,CASSSGIAGTPLSTDTQYF
TRBV2,TRBJ2-1,once,-,TGTGCCAGCAGTGTCCCGGACATAAGCTCCTACAATGAGCAGTTCTTC,CASSVPDISSYNEQFF
TRBV7-9,TRBJ1-2,-,-,TGTGCCAGCAGCTTAGCGGGAGGGGGAGACAGGCTCCGAGAATTTAACTTC,CASSLAGGGDRLREFNF
TRBV10-2,TRBJ2-7,-,-,TGCGCCAGCAGTGGAAGAGAGATGCTACACGAGCAGTACTTC,CASSGREMLHEQYF
TRBV28,TRBJ2-7,-,-,TGTGCCAGCAGCTTGACAGCCTTCAGCTCCTACGAGCAGTACTTC,CASSLTAFSSYEQYF
TRBV4-2,TRBJ2-7,-,TRBD1,TGTGCCGGCAGCCAAGCAGGGGGGACAGGCTACGAGCAGTACTTC,CAGSQAGGTGYEQYF
TRBV6-5,TRBJ2-6,few,-,TGTGCCAGCAGTAGACAGAGGGGAGCCAACGTCCTGACTTTC,CASSRQRGANVLTF
TRBV4-2,TRBJ2-1,-,-,TGTGCCAGCAGCCAGATCACGGGATTCTACAATGAGCAGTTCTTC,CASSQITGFYNEQFF
TRBV27,TRBJ1-1,once,-,TGTGCCAGCAGTTTCAAACGGGACACTGAAGCTTTCTTT,CASSFKRDTEAFF
TRBV6-1,TRBJ2-1,-,-,TGTGCCAGCAGTGAAGCCGGTGAACAGGGTATCTATGAGCAGTTCTTC,CASSEAGEQGIYEQFF
TRBV7-2,TRBJ2-7,-,-,TGTGCCAGCAGTCCCGCCTACGAGCAGTACTTC,CASSPAYEQYF
TRBV7-9,TRBJ1-4,-,-,TGTGCCAGCAGCGTAAAGCCGGGCGAAAAACTGTTTTTT,CASSVKPGEKLFF
TRBV4-2,TRBJ2-2,-,-,TGTGCCAGCAGCTTGGAGAAAGGGAGAACCGGGGAGCTGTTTTTT,CASSLEKGRTGELFF
TRBV6-1,TRBJ1-6,-,-,TGTGCCAGCAGTGAACAGGGTTATAATTCACCCCTCCACTTT,CASSEQGYNSPLHF
TRBV11-2,TRBJ1-3,few,-,TGTGCCAGCAGCTTATCCGGGATCTCTGGAAACACCATATATTTT,CASSLSGISGNTIYF
TRBV7-6,TRBJ1-2,few,-,TGTGCCAGCAGCTTAGGGACGCGAGGGTCCACCTATGGCTACACCTTC,CASSLGTRGSTYGYTF
TRBV7-2,TRBJ2-3,-,-,TGTGCCAGCAGCATTTATCCAGATACGCAGTATTTT,CASSIYPDTQYF
TRBV19,TRBJ2-7,few,TRBD1,TGTGCCAGTAGTACCTCCGGACAGGGGAAGTACGAGCAGTACTTC,CASSTSGQGKYEQYF
TRBV10-3,TRBJ2-7,-,-,TGTGCCATCAGTGACTTACAGGGTGGCGAGCAGTACTTC,CAISDLQGGEQYF
TRBV6-6,TRBJ1-1,-,TRBD1,TGTGCCAGCAGAACAACCGGGACAGGGGGCACTGAAGCTTTCTTT,CASRTTGTGGTEAFF
TRBV2,TRBJ2-7,-,-,TGTGCCAGCGGGTCCGGGACGGCTAGCTCCTACGAGCAGTACTTC,CASGSGTASSYEQYF
TRBV6-5,TRBJ2-2,-,TRBD1,TGTGCCAGCAGGGGACAGGGGATCGCCGGGGAGCTGTTTTTT,CASRGQGIAGELFF
TRBV9,TRBJ1-4,-,-,TGTGCCAGCAGCGTAAGAAGGGACGGTGAAAAACTGTTTTTT,CASSVRRDGEKLFF
TRBV9,TRBJ2-7,-,TRBD2,TGTGCCAGCAGCGTAGCCGGGGGGGACGAGCAGTACTTC,CASSVAGGDEQYF
TRBV7-9,TRBJ2-7,few,-,TGTGCCAGCAGCGGGGACAAGGAATCTTTGGAGCAGTACTTC,CASSGDKESLEQYF
TRBV25-1,TRBJ1-2,-,-,TGTGCCAGCAGTGAATATAAGCCCGAATCCGCCGCTGGCTACACCTTC,CASSEYKPESAAGYTF
TRBV11-2,TRBJ2-3,few,-,TGTGCCAGCAGCTTAAAAGATACGCAGTATTTT,CASSLKDTQYF
TRBV7-6,TRBJ2-2,-,-,TGTGCCAGCAGCTTCCCTTTCAAGACTAACACCGGGGAGCTGTTTTTT,CASSFPFKTNTGELFF
TRBV19,TRBJ1-6,once,TRBD1,TGTGCCAGTAGACAGGGGTCCTATAATTCACCCCTCCACTTT,CASRQGSYNSPLHF
TRBV7-9,TRBJ2-6,-,-,TGTGCCAGCAGCTTAGGAGACACTGGGGCCAACGTCCTGACTTTC,CASSLGDTGANVLTF
TRBV6-5,TRBJ2-7,once,TRBD1,TGTGCCAGCTCGTTTGACAGGGGGCACGAGCAGTACTTC,CASSFDRGHEQYF
TRBV7-8,TRBJ1-2,medium-sized,-,TGTGCCAGCAGCTCCTGGGGGCAGGGCGCTAACTATGGCTACACCTTC,CASSSWGQGANYGYTF
TRBV27,TRBJ2-7,-,-,TGTGCCAGTAGTCTAGACCGGGACTTAGGATACGAGCAGTACTTC,CASSLDRDLGYEQYF
TRBV5-6,TRBJ1-6,-,-,TGTGCCAGCAGCCCTACAGGGTCTAATTCACCCCTCCACTTT,CASSPTGSNSPLHF
TRBV30,TRBJ1-1,-,-,TGTGCCTGGAGTGGATGGGCGAACACTGAAGCTTTCTTT,CAWSGWANTEAFF
TRBV13,TRBJ1-6,-,-,TGTGCCAGCAGCTTAGGGGCGGGGATCTCACCCCTCCACTTT,CASSLGAGISPLHF
TRBV13,TRBJ1-1,-,-,TGTGCCAGCAGCCCGCGCGGGCAGGGCCACACTGAAGCTTTCTTT,CASSPRGQGHTEAFF
TRBV2,TRBJ2-5,few,-,TGTGCCAGAGGGGCGGCAGGAACAGGAGCAGAGACCCAGTACTTC,CARGAAGTGAETQYF